This T cell receptor beta chain came from a study of T cell responses to AZD1222 COVID-19 vaccine. As for the study in general: Pooling covered second doses at about 4 or about 12 weeks. Overall study results and limits: Nearly half of spike-specific TCRs reportedly target unmutated variant regions. Donors in the cohort were predominantly white British and more often female, and clonal diversity was possibly underestimated.

Profiling relied on immunoSEQ multiplex PCR, and the TCRdb table lists in-frame clones only, not all of them. Here the sample spans 84,000 or so clones, about 88% being singletons. A word on this clone: What it recognizes is unknown.

CDR3 length equals 14 residues. Looked up from germline, CDR1 is MNHEY and CDR2 is SVGAGI. V was pared by 6 bases and J by 4 bases, with 8 bases of the junction left unmatched. The V and J genes are TRBV6-5 and TRBJ1-1; 7 positions agree with TRBD1. Sequencing was performed on peripheral blood, taken on day 0 of AZD1222 vaccination. This clonotype was obtained from an adult in good health. This CDR3 is CASRLTGLGTEAFF. The CDR3 DNA is TGTGCCAGCAGGTTGACAGGGCTGGGCACTGAAGCTTTCTTT.